This record concerns one T cell receptor (beta chain) sequence. The data were taken from a study of blood T cell repertoires in COVID-19. About the study: COVID-19 samples, acute and convalescent, were from the United States, Italy and Spain.

The authors' processing: Reference gene primer amplification gave nucleated cell count estimates. Profiling relied on immunoSEQ multiplex PCR, and the TCRdb table lists in-frame clones only, not all of them. The V and J calls and clone size were taken over from that table, and D and trimming were inferred from the DNA. Of 150,000 to 200,000 clones detected, roughly 83% appear once; the ten largest clones hold 1.5%. The CDR3 length is 16 residues. The V gene's germline CDR1 is MDHEN and CDR2 SYDVKM. V was pared by 2 bases and J by 2 bases, with 16 bases between. The V gene is TRBV28, the J gene TRBJ2-7; TRBD1 might be the D (6 bases). This clonotype was sampled from a human donor in a cohort sampled during active COVID-19. The sequencing input was peripheral blood. CDR3 residues: CASSLGGHPTTYEQYF. The DNA of the CDR3 is TGTGCCAGCAGTTTAGGGGGCCACCCTACGACCTACGAGCAGTACTTC.